Listed below are T cell receptor beta chains from one sample, sequenced in a study of OX40 agonist ivuxolimab in advanced cancers. Only in-frame clones appear in the TCRdb table, and some are missing; sequencing was by immunoSEQ multiplex PCR. The sample carries 30,000 or so clones, about 82% recorded once. This specimen was CD4+ or CD8+ T cells sorted from blood, taken in a trial of the OX40 agonist ivuxolimab. The receptors were sampled from an adult with an advanced solid tumor such as melanoma, head and neck, liver or kidney cancer. Both conserved end residues are part of each CDR3. Each record gives: D gene, J gene, V gene, clone size, CDR3 DNA, CDR3 protein. The D gene is left open where the match is weak. Clone size is stated in some rows and not others, as once, few, many or a class when expanded.

d_gene: TRBD1
j_gene: TRBJ2-7
v_gene: TRBV6-5
abundance: .
CDR3nt: TGTGCCAGCAGTTTCAGGAACAGGGGCCACGAGCAGTACTTC
CDR3aa: CASSFRNRGHEQYF

d_gene: .
j_gene: TRBJ2-6
v_gene: TRBV14
abundance: medium-sized
CDR3nt: TGTGCCAGCAGCCAAGACGGTCTCTTTGGGGCCAACGTCCTGACTTTC
CDR3aa: CASSQDGLFGANVLTF

d_gene: .
j_gene: TRBJ2-3
v_gene: TRBV6-4
abundance: few
CDR3nt: TGTGCCAGCAGTGACTCGCAGGGCACAGATACGCAGTATTTT
CDR3aa: CASSDSQGTDTQYF

d_gene: .
j_gene: TRBJ2-7
v_gene: TRBV28
abundance: .
CDR3nt: TGTGCCAGCAAGGACAGTTCCTCCTACGAGCAGTACTTC
CDR3aa: CASKDSSSYEQYF

d_gene: TRBD2
j_gene: TRBJ2-7
v_gene: TRBV19
abundance: few
CDR3nt: TGTGCCAGTAGTACTAGCGGGAGGGAAGGCGAGCAGTACTTC
CDR3aa: CASSTSGREGEQYF

d_gene: .
j_gene: TRBJ1-5
v_gene: TRBV7-9
abundance: .
CDR3nt: TGTGCCAGCAGCCAGGACAGCCAGCCCCAGCATTTT
CDR3aa: CASSQDSQPQHF

d_gene: .
j_gene: TRBJ2-1
v_gene: TRBV7-3
abundance: .
CDR3nt: TGTGCCAGCAGCTCCGTAAGCTCCTACAATGAGCAGTTCTTC
CDR3aa: CASSSVSSYNEQFF

d_gene: .
j_gene: TRBJ2-2
v_gene: TRBV7-3
abundance: once
CDR3nt: TGTGCCAGCAGCTTATATTCAACCGGGGAGCTGTTTTTT
CDR3aa: CASSLYSTGELFF

d_gene: .
j_gene: TRBJ1-1
v_gene: TRBV7-3
abundance: .
CDR3nt: TGTGCCAGCAGCTTAATGGGAGCGGACACTGAAGCTTTCTTT
CDR3aa: CASSLMGADTEAFF

d_gene: TRBD2
j_gene: TRBJ2-1
v_gene: TRBV29-1
abundance: .
CDR3nt: TGCAGCGTTGAAAGCGGGGGTGGCTCCTACAATGAGCAGTTCTTC
CDR3aa: CSVESGGGSYNEQFF

d_gene: TRBD2
j_gene: TRBJ2-1
v_gene: TRBV5-4
abundance: .
CDR3nt: TGTGCCAGCAGTTTGACTAGCGGGAGTAATGAGCAGTTCTTC
CDR3aa: CASSLTSGSNEQFF

d_gene: TRBD1
j_gene: TRBJ1-4
v_gene: TRBV4-2
abundance: .
CDR3nt: TGTGCCAGCAGCGCGAGACAGGGGGCTAATGAAAAACTGTTTTTT
CDR3aa: CASSARQGANEKLFF

d_gene: TRBD1
j_gene: TRBJ2-5
v_gene: TRBV28
abundance: once
CDR3nt: TGTGCCAGCGGACAGGGGACGCCAGAGACCCAGTACTTC
CDR3aa: CASGQGTPETQYF

d_gene: TRBD2
j_gene: TRBJ2-1
v_gene: TRBV27
abundance: .
CDR3nt: TGTGCCAGCAGTTTGGGACTAGCGGGAGGGCCTGGTGAGCAGTTCTTC
CDR3aa: CASSLGLAGGPGEQFF

d_gene: TRBD1
j_gene: TRBJ2-1
v_gene: TRBV27
abundance: once
CDR3nt: TGTGCCAGCAGCCTTCCGGGACAGGGTGGAAATGAGCAGTTCTTC
CDR3aa: CASSLPGQGGNEQFF

d_gene: TRBD2
j_gene: TRBJ2-2
v_gene: TRBV14
abundance: .
CDR3nt: TGTGCCAGCAGCCAAACACCCGGGACTAGCTACAGGGAGCTGTTTTTT
CDR3aa: CASSQTPGTSYRELFF

d_gene: .
j_gene: TRBJ1-5
v_gene: TRBV7-3
abundance: few
CDR3nt: TGTGCCAGCAGCTTACTTGGGGGGAGCAATCAGCCCCAGCATTTT
CDR3aa: CASSLLGGSNQPQHF

d_gene: TRBD1
j_gene: TRBJ2-7
v_gene: TRBV5-4
abundance: .
CDR3nt: TGTGCCACCCGGGACAGCTCGAACTACGAGCAGTACTTC
CDR3aa: CATRDSSNYEQYF

d_gene: TRBD1
j_gene: TRBJ2-3
v_gene: TRBV27
abundance: .
CDR3nt: TGTGCCAGCAGAGGACAGGGGACTTTCACAGATACGCAGTATTTT
CDR3aa: CASRGQGTFTDTQYF

d_gene: .
j_gene: TRBJ2-7
v_gene: TRBV9
abundance: few
CDR3nt: TGTGCCAGCAGCTTCTACCCGGACTACTTATCCCCTGCCTACGAGCAGTACTTC
CDR3aa: CASSFYPDYLSPAYEQYF

d_gene: .
j_gene: TRBJ1-5
v_gene: TRBV19
abundance: .
CDR3nt: TGTGCCAGTAGTCACGGGCTTCAGCCCCAGCATTTT
CDR3aa: CASSHGLQPQHF

d_gene: .
j_gene: TRBJ1-3
v_gene: TRBV4-3
abundance: .
CDR3nt: TGCGCCAGCAGCCAGGATTCCAGGGGATTCGGAAACACCATATATTTT
CDR3aa: CASSQDSRGFGNTIYF

d_gene: TRBD1
j_gene: TRBJ2-3
v_gene: TRBV11-1
abundance: .
CDR3nt: TGTGCCAGCAGCTTAGTAGGGGACAGGGGTTATACAGATACGCAGTATTTT
CDR3aa: CASSLVGDRGYTDTQYF

d_gene: TRBD1
j_gene: TRBJ1-3
v_gene: TRBV27
abundance: .
CDR3nt: TGTGCCAGCAGTTTCCCCCTCTCACGACAGGGACAATTTGGAAACACCATATATTTT
CDR3aa: CASSFPLSRQGQFGNTIYF

d_gene: .
j_gene: TRBJ1-1
v_gene: TRBV30
abundance: .
CDR3nt: TGTGCCTGGGGTCCAGACCTCCGCGGTGAAGCTTTCTTT
CDR3aa: CAWGPDLRGEAFF

d_gene: .
j_gene: TRBJ2-3
v_gene: TRBV2
abundance: .
CDR3nt: TGTGCCAGCAGCGCGGACTCCCGGGGAGATACGCAGTATTTT
CDR3aa: CASSADSRGDTQYF

d_gene: TRBD2
j_gene: TRBJ2-5
v_gene: TRBV28
abundance: .
CDR3nt: TGTGCCAGCAGTTTAGGACTAGCGGGAGAGACCCAGTACTTC
CDR3aa: CASSLGLAGETQYF

d_gene: .
j_gene: TRBJ1-2
v_gene: TRBV4-1
abundance: .
CDR3nt: TGCGCCAGCAGCCAAGATCGTGAGAACTATGGCTACACCTTC
CDR3aa: CASSQDRENYGYTF

d_gene: .
j_gene: TRBJ1-5
v_gene: TRBV5-6
abundance: once
CDR3nt: TGTGCCAGCAGCTGGAGGACAGCTACAAATCAGCCCCAGCATTTT
CDR3aa: CASSWRTATNQPQHF

d_gene: .
j_gene: TRBJ1-1
v_gene: TRBV27
abundance: .
CDR3nt: TGTGCCAGCAGTTTAAACGGGGGCCCGAACACTGAAGCTTTCTTT
CDR3aa: CASSLNGGPNTEAFF

d_gene: TRBD2
j_gene: TRBJ2-1
v_gene: TRBV19
abundance: .
CDR3nt: TGTGCCAGTAGTGTAACTAGCGGGGACCACTTTTACAATGAGCAGTTCTTC
CDR3aa: CASSVTSGDHFYNEQFF

d_gene: .
j_gene: TRBJ2-3
v_gene: TRBV7-3
abundance: .
CDR3nt: TGTGCCAGCAGCCTTCTGGGGGGCCACACAGATACGCAGTATTTT
CDR3aa: CASSLLGGHTDTQYF

d_gene: TRBD1
j_gene: TRBJ2-5
v_gene: TRBV11-2
abundance: .
CDR3nt: TGTGCCAGCAGCTCCTGGACAGGGCAGACCCAGTACTTC
CDR3aa: CASSSWTGQTQYF

d_gene: .
j_gene: TRBJ1-1
v_gene: TRBV27
abundance: .
CDR3nt: TGTGCCAGCAGTATGGTCAGGTACACTGAAGCTTTCTTT
CDR3aa: CASSMVRYTEAFF

d_gene: .
j_gene: TRBJ2-5
v_gene: TRBV7-9
abundance: .
CDR3nt: TGTGCCAGCAGCCCACGACTTCCAGGGGAGACCCAGTACTTC
CDR3aa: CASSPRLPGETQYF

d_gene: .
j_gene: TRBJ2-2
v_gene: TRBV7-9
abundance: .
CDR3nt: TGTGCCAGCAGCTTACCCACCGGGGAGCTGTTTTTT
CDR3aa: CASSLPTGELFF

d_gene: TRBD1
j_gene: TRBJ1-5
v_gene: TRBV18
abundance: .
CDR3nt: TGTGCCAGCTCACCAATATCTCGGGACAGGTACAATCAGCCCCAGCATTTT
CDR3aa: CASSPISRDRYNQPQHF

d_gene: .
j_gene: TRBJ2-1
v_gene: TRBV4-2
abundance: .
CDR3nt: TGTGCCAGCAGCCATTCCAGCAGTGCTGAGCAGTTCTTC
CDR3aa: CASSHSSSAEQFF

d_gene: .
j_gene: TRBJ2-1
v_gene: TRBV7-2
abundance: .
CDR3nt: TGTGCCAGCAGCCCCCCTGGGGGGGCGAATGAGCAGTTCTTC
CDR3aa: CASSPPGGANEQFF

d_gene: .
j_gene: TRBJ2-7
v_gene: TRBV11-3
abundance: .
CDR3nt: TGTGCCAGCAGCTTTATAGGACAGAACGAGCAGTACTTC
CDR3aa: CASSFIGQNEQYF